This T cell receptor (beta chain) was documented in a study of PD-L1 blockade in urothelial cancer. Study overall: Dosed intravenously at 1,200 mg every 3 weeks, atezolizumab was initiated by patients in the mid-2010s.

Germline V gives CDR1 MNHNS, CDR2 SASEGT. The CDR3 totals 15 residues. V was clipped by 4 bases and J by 3 bases, with 16 bases between them. Profiling relied on immunoSEQ multiplex PCR, and the TCRdb table lists in-frame clones only, not all of them. The sample lists 60,000 to 75,000 clones, approximately 86% occurring once. Time point denoted: pretreatment peripheral blood. The study enrolled patients with locally advanced or metastatic urothelial carcinoma. Of note for this clone: No antigen is known for it.

Whole-study results and caveats: A below-median TCR clonality in blood before treatment predicted better survival.

This TCR was recovered from a man between 60 and 75 years old with urothelial cancer. The sample was PBMCs, taken around atezolizumab (anti-PD-L1) treatment. The chain is built from TRBV6-1 and TRBJ2-7, with D maybe TRBD2 (7 bases). CDR3 in amino acids: CASSGRGGGLYEQYF. For the CDR3, the DNA is TGTGCCAGCAGTGGGCGGGGCGGGGGCCTCTACGAGCAGTACTTC.